The 27 T cell receptor beta chains below all came from one sample that was sequenced in a study of human T cells and chemical hapten exposure. Time point in this sample: pre-sensitization, week 0. Indicated treatment: therapeutic diphenylcyclopropenone sensitization with weekly scalp DPC. TCRdb passed the RACE reads through MiXCR, listing each CDR3 protein once. The sample lists about 380,000 distinct CDR3 sequences, roughly 5.3% occurring once. Sequencing used whole blood, obtained in connection with sensitization to the hapten diphenylcyclopropenone (DPC). The receptors stem from a woman between 45 and 65 years old with alopecia areata. Some clones in this sample may be carry-over from other donors' samples.

This clonotype was recorded at least ten times. The gene calls are TRBV21-1 and TRBJ2-6; TRBD2 is the table's D call, not checked against the DNA. TRBV21-1 is listed as a pseudogene. This CDR3 spans 17 amino acids. The CDR3 sequence is CASSRTSGGAFANVLTF. Written as DNA, the CDR3 is TGTGCCAGCAGCAGAACTAGCGGGGGGGCCTTCGCCAACGTCCTGACTTTC.

This clonotype occurred many times. This chain connects TRBV5-1 to TRBJ2-7; possibly TRBD1 for D (5 bases). The CDR3 covers 14 residues. V lost 5 bases and J 3 bases, leaving 15 bases between the germline ends. Germline CDR1 is SGHRS and CDR2 is YFSETQ. CDR3 nucleotide sequence: TGCGCCAGCAGAAGACACCCGGACAACTACGAGCAGTACTTC. This encodes CASRRHPDNYEQYF.

A few counts support this clonotype. The chain has TRBV9 and TRBJ2-7, with a tentative D call TRBD2 (7 bases). Between the trimmed V and J ends, which lost 3 bases and 3 bases, there was a span of 16 bases. The CDR3 is 15 amino acids. CDR1 is SGDLS, CDR2 YYNGEE, per germline. This CDR3 is CASSESGGRDYEQYF. DNA for the CDR3: TGTGCCAGCAGCGAATCGGGGGGCCGGGACTACGAGCAGTACTTC. Supplemented by reference TRBV9 and TRBJ2-7, the full variable domain reads DSGVTQTPKHLITATGQRVTLRCSPRSGDLSVYWYQQSLDQGLQFLIQYYNGEERAKGNILERFSAQQFPDLHSELNLSSLELGDSALYFCASSESGGRDYEQYFGPGTRLTVT.

This clonotype was observed at least ten times. The chain uses TRBV11-2 and TRBJ2-6; D remains ambiguous. Per germline, CDR1 SGHAT and CDR2 FQNNGV. There are 11 residues in the CDR3. The V gene lost 6 bases and the J gene lost 13 bases, with 10 bases spanning the gap. The CDR3 here is CASSSGPVLTF. The DNA of the CDR3 is TGTGCCAGCAGTTCCGGGCCGGTCCTGACTTTC.

This clonotype has ten or more counts. The V and J genes are TRBV28 and TRBJ1-2; a possible D gene is TRBD1 (5 bases). The germline V gene has CDR1 MDHEN and CDR2 SYDVKM. CDR3 size: 13 residues. The V end was cut by 7 bases, the J end by 7 bases, with 16 bases between. The CDR3 here is CASIQGSSSGYTF. DNA for the CDR3: TGTGCCAGCATCCAGGGCTCTTCTTCTGGCTACACCTTC.

This clonotype occurred many times. This chain joins TRBV12-3 or TRBV12-4 and TRBJ2-3; 10 bases match TRBD1. V was pared by 5 bases and J by 3 bases, with 8 bases of the junction left unmatched. The CDR3 contains 16 residues. The CDR3 protein is CASSAPGTGVTDTQYF. DNA for the CDR3: TGTGCCAGCAGTGCCCCCGGGACAGGGGTGACAGATACGCAGTATTTT.

The chain uses TRBV12-3 or TRBV12-4 and TRBJ1-6; D may be TRBD1 (5 bases). The length of the CDR3 is 13 residues. V lost 6 bases, J lost 10 bases, and 13 bases lay in between. Written as DNA, the CDR3 is TGTGCCAGCAGCCTTAGCGGGGGATCACCCCTCCACTTT. This translates into CASSLSGGSPLHF.

This clonotype appeared a few times. The V call is TRBV5-1, the J call TRBJ1-4, with unresolved D. V was shortened by 3 bases and J by 15 bases, with 18 bases between the two germline ends. The CDR3 is made up of 13 amino acids. CDR1 is SGHRS and CDR2 is YFSETQ in the germline V gene. The CDR3 sequence is CASSSLDPEVLFF. In nucleotides, the CDR3 is TGCGCCAGCAGCTCCTTAGATCCGGAGGTATTGTTTTTT.

This clonotype was counted many times. This chain joins TRBV5-5 and TRBJ1-5; D might be TRBD1 (5 bases). Germline V gene sequence: CDR1 SGHKS, CDR2 YYEKEE (reference sequence). This CDR3 has 17 amino acids. V was cut by 1 base and J by 0 bases, with 14 bases left in between. The CDR3 nucleotides are TGTGCCAGCAGCTTGAGGGACGGAGGGTATAGCAATCAGCCCCAGCATTTT. This translates into CASSLRDGGYSNQPQHF.

This clonotype has only a few counts. The rearrangement uses TRBV9 and TRBJ2-3; D gene ambiguous. V dropped 0 bases and J dropped 4 bases, with 9 bases sitting between them. This CDR3 spans 14 amino acids. Germline values: CDR1 SGDLS, CDR2 YYNGEE. The CDR3 is CASSVVGLPDTQYF. CDR3 in DNA: TGTGCCAGCAGCGTAGTAGGCCTCCCAGATACGCAGTATTTT.

This chain links TRBV27 with TRBJ1-5; 8 nucleotides match TRBD1. Germline CDR1 and CDR2: MNHEY and SMNVEV (reference sequence). The CDR3 contains 16 residues. The ends lost 0 bases at V and 4 bases at J; junction bases unmatched: 5. CDR3 region: CASSLSIGQGNQPQHF. The CDR3 DNA reads TGTGCCAGCAGTTTATCGATAGGACAGGGAAATCAGCCCCAGCATTTT.

There are many counts of this clonotype. V is TRBV5-1 and J is TRBJ2-1; D gene ambiguous. From germline, CDR1 is SGHRS and CDR2 YFSETQ. V was trimmed by 4 bases and J by 7 bases, leaving 9 bases between them. This CDR3 has 12 residues. CDR3 coding DNA: TGCGCCAGCAGCCCCAACGTAAATGAGCAGTTCTTC. Protein sequence: CASSPNVNEQFF.

This chain links TRBV15 with TRBJ2-2; D assignment may be TRBD1 or TRBD2 (7 bases each). The V gene lost 6 bases and the J gene lost 5 bases, with 13 bases spanning the gap. The CDR3 is made up of 14 amino acids. CDR1 LNHNV and CDR2 YYDKDF come from the germline V gene (reference sequence). In nucleotides, the CDR3 is TGTGCCACCAGGGCAGGGGGGGAGACCGGGGAGCTGTTTTTT. Its protein is CATRAGGETGELFF.

Only a few counts were recorded for this clonotype. The rearrangement joins TRBV7-2 to TRBJ2-1, with 8 bases that match TRBD1. The ends lost 1 base at V and 5 bases at J; junction bases unmatched: 16. There are 19 residues in the CDR3. Germline assignment: CDR1 SGHTA and CDR2 FQGNSA. The CDR3 protein is CASSLGLAAGGVRHNEQFF. CDR3 sequence (DNA): TGTGCCAGCAGCTTAGGGCTCGCAGCAGGGGGCGTTCGACACAATGAGCAGTTCTTC.

This chain connects TRBV27 to TRBJ1-6, with a tentative D call TRBD1 (6 bases). From germline, CDR1 is MNHEY and CDR2 SMNVEV (reference sequence). V shed 9 bases and J shed 10 bases, with 25 bases lying between them. The CDR3 length is 16 residues. CDR3 coding DNA: TGTGCCAGTCGGCCCCACACAGGGCAACAAAGCTCACCCCTCCACTTT. Residues: CASRPHTGQQSSPLHF.

This rearrangement joins TRBV28 to TRBJ2-5; D is ambiguous. This CDR3 region has 15 residues. CDR1 and CDR2 from the germline V gene are MDHEN and SYDVKM. The germline V and J ends were trimmed by 6 bases and 2 bases, with 16 bases remaining between them. The CDR3 DNA reads as TGTGCCAGCAGCCCGAATTTTATGGGACAAGAGACCCAGTACTTC. Its translation is CASSPNFMGQETQYF.

This clonotype was observed a handful of times. The CDR3 protein is CASSLLAGGRGTQYF. The CDR3 DNA is TGTGCCAGCAGCTTACTAGCGGGAGGCAGAGGTACGCAGTATTTT. V gene TRBV7-2 combines with J gene TRBJ2-3; 11 bases align to TRBD2. Germline V CDR1 and CDR2: SGHTA, FQGNSA. V was pared by 2 bases and J by 8 bases, with 6 bases of the junction left unmatched. The CDR3 covers 15 residues. The whole variable domain, filled in from reference TRBV7-2 and TRBJ2-3, reads GAGVSQSPSNKVTEKGKDVELRCDPISGHTALYWYRQSLGQGLEFLIYFQGNSAPDKSGLPSDRFSAERTGGSVSTLTIQRTQQEDSAVYLCASSLLAGGRGTQYFGPGTRLTVL.

A few counts support this clonotype. The CDR3 is CASSLWGRQGRREKLFF. CDR3 sequence (DNA): TGTGCCAGCAGCTTATGGGGGAGACAGGGTCGACGTGAAAAACTGTTTTTT. The V call is TRBV7-2, the J call TRBJ1-4; TRBD1 aligns across 7 bases. J lost 7 bases, V lost 2 bases, and 13 bases had no gene match. The length of the CDR3 is 17 residues. In germline, CDR1 is SGHTA, CDR2 FQGNSA.

The chain links TRBV28 to TRBJ2-2; 8 nucleotides agree with TRBD2. The J segment lost 4 bases and the V segment lost 6 bases, leaving 4 bases of the junction unmatched. CDR3 length: 14 amino acids. Germline-derived CDR1 and CDR2 are MDHEN and SYDVKM. CDR3: CASSRLAPTGELFF. The CDR3 DNA is TGTGCCAGCAGCAGACTAGCGCCCACCGGGGAGCTGTTTTTT. The full variable domain, in which reference TRBV28 and TRBJ2-2 provide the parts outside the CDR3, is DVKVTQSSRYLVKRTGEKVFLECVQDMDHENMFWYRQDPGLGLRLIYFSYDVKMKEKGDIPEGYSVSREKKERFSLILESASTNQTSMYLCASSRLAPTGELFFGEGSRLTVL.

In its sample, this clonotype was seen many times. DNA of the CDR3: TGCGCCAGCAGCTGGACAGTCTCTGGGGCCAACGTCCTGACTTTC. Translating gives CASSWTVSGANVLTF. The rearrangement joins TRBV5-1 to TRBJ2-6; perhaps TRBD1 as D (6 bases). This CDR3 contains 15 residues. Trimming pared 3 bases from V and 0 bases from J, leaving 7 bases between. Germline values: CDR1 SGHRS, CDR2 YFSETQ. The entire variable domain, with the rest obtained from reference TRBV5-1 and TRBJ2-6, is as follows: KAGVTQTPRYLIKTRGQQVTLSCSPISGHRSVSWYQQTPGQGLQFLFEYFSETQRNKGNFPGRFSGRQFSNSRSEMNVSTLELGDSALYLCASSWTVSGANVLTFGAGSRLTVL.

The rearrangement uses TRBV28 and TRBJ2-7, with 12 bases matching TRBD1. Germline V gene sequence: CDR1 MDHEN, CDR2 SYDVKM. This CDR3 contains 16 residues. V shed 5 bases, J shed 3 bases, and the junction held 8 bases outside the gene matches. CDR3 protein: CASSPAGTGGGYEQYF. CDR3 DNA sequence: TGTGCCAGCAGTCCGGCCGGGACAGGGGGCGGCTACGAGCAGTACTTC.

This chain connects TRBV27 to TRBJ2-3, with 7 bases fitting TRBD1. This CDR3 has 15 residues. Germline trimming cut 3 bases from V and 8 bases from J; bases unmatched to any gene: 11. Germline V gives CDR1 MNHEY, CDR2 SMNVEV (reference sequence). The CDR3 bases are TGTGCCAGCAGTTTTCTGACTGAGGGGGCAGGTACGCAGTATTTT. It translates to CASSFLTEGAGTQYF.

This clonotype turned up a few times. The V gene is TRBV7-2, the J gene TRBJ2-1; 12 positions match TRBD1. V lost 2 bases to trimming and J lost 8 bases; unmatched junction nucleotides: 4. CDR3 length equals 15 residues. Germline values: CDR1 SGHTA, CDR2 FQGNSA. Here the CDR3 reads CASSLTGQGADEQFF. CDR3 in DNA: TGTGCCAGCAGCTTAACGGGACAGGGGGCCGATGAGCAGTTCTTC.

This clonotype came up a few times. The CDR3 spells CASSFDRGMNTEAFF. The CDR3 nucleotides read TGTGCCAGCAGCTTTGACAGGGGCATGAACACTGAAGCTTTCTTT. The rearrangement uses TRBV7-8 and TRBJ1-1, with TRBD1 matching over 8 bases. The germline V gene encodes CDR1 SGHVS and CDR2 FQNEAQ. Losses at the gene ends were 3 bases for V and 0 bases for J; bases not matched to a gene: 3. This CDR3 region has 15 residues. The full variable domain, rest sourced from reference TRBV7-8 and TRBJ1-1, is GAGVSQSPRYKVAKRGQDVALRCDPISGHVSLFWYQQALGQGPEFLTYFQNEAQLDKSGLPSDRFFAERPEGSVSTLKIQRTQQEDSAVYLCASSFDRGMNTEAFFGQGTRLTVV.

The chain couples TRBV29-1 to TRBJ2-7; no clear D. CDR3 length: 13 amino acids. V was cut by 1 base and J by 2 bases, with 9 bases left in between. CDR1 SQVTM and CDR2 ANQGSEA come from the germline V gene. The CDR3 loop reads CSVEVGKTYEQYF. CDR3 DNA sequence: TGCAGCGTTGAAGTCGGCAAAACCTACGAGCAGTACTTC.

This clonotype occurred a few times. This rearrangement joins TRBV12-3 or TRBV12-4 to TRBJ1-1; 7 bases align to TRBD1. CDR3 size: 16 residues. The J segment lost 5 bases and the V segment lost 6 bases, leaving 15 bases of the junction unmatched. CDR3 DNA sequence: TGTGCCAGCAGCTTCAGGGGGGCAGGTCGGAAAACTGAAGCTTTCTTT. Its protein product is CASSFRGAGRKTEAFF.

This clonotype was observed a few times. V and J are TRBV25-1 and TRBJ1-3, with a tentative D call TRBD1 (5 bases). This CDR3 region has 17 residues. Germline loops: CDR1 MGHDK, CDR2 SYGVNS. V was pared by 4 bases and J by 12 bases, with 28 bases between. The CDR3 DNA reads as TGTGCCAGCAGTGCCGATCCTCCGTGGGACGGATCCCTCCTCATATATTTT. It yields the protein CASSADPPWDGSLLIYF.